This T cell receptor beta chain is from a study of T cell responses to AZD1222 COVID-19 vaccine. Study at large: Timing groups of about 4 and about 12 weeks for second doses were pooled. Study-wide points: It should be noted that donors were predominantly white British and more often female, and clonal diversity was possibly underestimated.

Germline lookup yields CDR1 LGHDT and CDR2 YNNKEL (reference sequence). V lost 1 base and J lost 7, with 13 bases in between. The CDR3 spans 15 residues. About this clone itself: The antigen is not known.

The assay was immunoSEQ multiplex PCR, and TCRdb's table has in-frame clones only and misses some. This sample yields about 78,000 clones, of which about 90% are seen a single time; roughly 24% belongs to the top ten. The V call is TRBV3-1 (or the pseudogene TRBV3-2), the J call TRBJ2-2; D possibly corresponds to TRBD2 (6 bases). This TCR came from an adult in good health. This specimen was peripheral blood, taken on day 0 of AZD1222 vaccination. The CDR3 coding sequence is TGTGCCAGCAGCCAAGTTCGGGGGACCGGCGGGGAGCTGTTTTTT. Its protein is CASSQVRGTGGELFF.